Below, 17 T cell receptor beta chains from the same sample are listed, as sequenced in a study of identical twins. TCRdb re-called the 5' RACE reads through MiXCR, storing one row per CDR3 protein. The repertoire consists of about 190,000 distinct CDR3 sequences, with 15% occurring once and the leading ten covering roughly two fifths. These sequences were also reported in another study, on T cells expressing NK-cell markers.

Sequencing was carried out using CD8+ T cells sorted from blood. The origin of the receptors is a woman between 18 and 29 years old in good health.

This chain joins TRBV15 and TRBJ1-1; unclear D gene. Germline V CDR1 and CDR2: LNHNV, YYDKDF (reference sequence). The CDR3 contains 11 residues. Trimming removed 6 bases from V and 5 bases from J, with 7 bases in between. The CDR3 loop reads CATSIVTEAFF. The CDR3 region has the DNA TGTGCCACCAGTATCGTGACTGAAGCTTTCTTT.

This clonotype was observed many times. The chain carries TRBV12-3 or TRBV12-4 and TRBJ1-1, with no clear D. The CDR3 runs to 13 residues. Trimming took 4 bases from V and 1 from J, leaving 7 bases between them. CDR3 region: CASSSTENTEAFF. In DNA, the CDR3 is TGTGCCAGCAGTTCGACTGAGAACACTGAAGCTTTCTTT.

The rearrangement joins TRBV9 to TRBJ2-1; TRBD1 might be the D (5 bases). Germline assignment: CDR1 SGDLS and CDR2 YYNGEE. Trimming stripped 0 bases from V and 4 bases from J, with 11 bases between. The CDR3 covers 15 residues. CDR3 coding DNA: TGTGCCAGCAGCGTAGCAATTGCAGGGTACAATGAGCAGTTCTTC. Amino acids: CASSVAIAGYNEQFF.

With regard to this clonotype: The junction differs from germline at one of its ends, possibly a read error. The genes are TRBV20-1 and TRBJ2-1; maybe TRBD2 (6 bases). From germline, CDR1 is DFQATT and CDR2 SNEGSKA (reference sequence). CDR3 length: 13 residues. CDR3 in DNA: TGCAGTGCTAGAGATCCGGGGGAGTTGCGACCCCCTTTC. Amino acid sequence: CSARDPGELRPPF.

The chain is built from TRBV20-1 and TRBJ2-1, with D possibly TRBD2 on 6 matching bases. The CDR3 is made up of 14 amino acids. Germline CDR1 DFQATT, CDR2 SNEGSKA (reference sequence). Trimming stripped 5 bases from V and 6 bases from J, with 17 bases between. CDR3 nucleotide sequence: TGCAGTGCTCCAGTGGAGGGAGGCCGCAATGAGCAGTTCTTC. This translates into CSAPVEGGRNEQFF.

The genes are TRBV7-9 and TRBJ2-7; 11 bases are a match to TRBD2. The J segment lost 6 bases and the V segment lost 4 bases, leaving 8 bases of the junction unmatched. CDR3 length equals 15 residues. Germline CDR1 reads SEHNR; CDR2 reads FQNEAQ (reference sequence). CDR3 protein: CASSSDSGRVGEQYF. The CDR3, as DNA: TGTGCCAGCAGCTCCGATAGCGGGAGGGTTGGCGAGCAGTACTTC.

The chain joins TRBV20-1 to TRBJ1-1, with 8 positions matching TRBD1. Germline CDR1 reads DFQATT; CDR2 reads SNEGSKA (reference sequence). Losses at the gene ends were 8 bases for V and 2 bases for J; bases not matched to a gene: 13. This CDR3 region has 15 residues. CDR3: CSPSGDRYINTEAFF. The CDR3, as DNA: TGCAGTCCCTCCGGGGACAGGTATATTAACACTGAAGCTTTCTTT.

This clonotype occurred a few times. This chain uses TRBV6-5 with TRBJ1-6; D may be TRBD1 (6 bases). CDR1 and CDR2 from the germline V gene are MNHEY and SVGAGI. CDR3 length: 14 residues. Trimming stripped 3 bases from V and 10 bases from J, with 13 bases between. CDR3 amino acids: CASSYLQGVSPLHF. CDR3 bases: TGTGCCAGCAGTTATCTACAGGGTGTATCACCCCTCCACTTT.

The chain is built from TRBV21-1 and TRBJ2-7; the D call in the table, TRBD2, was not verified against the DNA. TRBV21-1 is given as a pseudogene. The CDR3 is 14 amino acids. This CDR3 reads CASSAPGLSYEQYF. Written as DNA, the CDR3 is TGTGCCAGCAGCGCACCGGGCCTCTCCTACGAGCAGTACTTC.

This clonotype was recorded a few times. The J gene is TRBJ1-1, the V gene TRBV5-6; D unclear. Trimming left V 4 bases short and J 3 bases short, with 16 bases between. CDR1 is SGHDT, CDR2 YYEEEE, per germline. The CDR3 consists of 15 residues. The CDR3 spells CASSLDAGWDTEAFF. The CDR3, as DNA: TGTGCCAGCAGCCTCGACGCGGGATGGGACACTGAAGCTTTCTTT.

This chain joins TRBV6-1 and TRBJ1-1; a weak D match, TRBD1 (6 bases). Germline V gene lookup returns CDR1 MNHNS and CDR2 SASEGT. V dropped 6 bases and J dropped 5 bases, with 16 bases sitting between them. The CDR3 has 14 residues. The CDR3 region is CASSPTGTWTEAFF. The CDR3 DNA sequence: TGTGCCAGCAGCCCCACAGGGACATGGACTGAAGCTTTCTTT.

The chain links TRBV5-6 to TRBJ1-1; D is unclear. Germline CDR1 reads SGHDT; CDR2 reads YYEEEE. Trimming pared 1 base from V and 11 bases from J, leaving 12 bases between. The CDR3 runs to 12 residues. The CDR3 here is CASSLYSGRAFF. DNA for the CDR3: TGTGCCAGCAGCTTGTACTCAGGTCGGGCTTTCTTT. The variable domain in full, with the rest retrieved from reference TRBV5-6 and TRBJ1-1, is DAGVTQSPTHLIKTRGQQVTLRCSPKSGHDTVSWYQQALGQGPQFIFQYYEEEERQRGNFPDRFSGHQFPNYSSELNVNALLLGDSALYLCASSLYSGRAFFGQGTRLTVV.

Many counts were recorded for this clonotype. The chain has TRBV6-5 and TRBJ2-7; 9 bases are shared with TRBD2. Germline V gene lookup returns CDR1 MNHEY and CDR2 SVGAGI. The CDR3 has 15 residues. The trim removed 8 bases at V and 0 bases at J, leaving 8 bases unmatched. This chain's CDR3 is CASELAGEGSYEQYF. In DNA, the CDR3 is TGTGCCAGCGAGTTAGCGGGAGAGGGCTCCTACGAGCAGTACTTC.

V is TRBV30 and J is TRBJ2-2, with D unresolved. CDR3 length: 14 amino acids. V shed 1 base and J shed 6 bases, with 12 bases lying between them. The germline V gene encodes CDR1 GTSNPN and CDR2 SVGIG (reference sequence). CDR3 nucleotide sequence: TGTGCCTGGAGTGCCTCGTTGGGTGCCGGGGAGCTGTTTTTT. Translated: CAWSASLGAGELFF.

There are a few counts of this clonotype. J is TRBJ2-3 and V is TRBV12-3 or TRBV12-4; 7 bases agree with TRBD1. Unmatched junction bases numbered 14, after V lost 0 bases and J lost 5 bases. There are 18 residues in the CDR3. DNA for the CDR3: TGTGCCAGCAGTTTAGCGCTAGAAAAGGGGGCCTTAGGAGATACGCAGTATTTT. Translating gives CASSLALEKGALGDTQYF.

This chain connects TRBV29-1 to TRBJ2-3; either TRBD1 or TRBD2 may supply D (6 bases each). The CDR3 loop spans 12 amino acids. Germline CDR1 and CDR2: SQVTM and ANQGSEA. V lost 6 bases and J 3 bases, leaving 10 bases between the germline ends. The CDR3 protein is CSVGGDTDTQYF. The CDR3 bases are TGCAGCGTCGGGGGCGATACAGATACGCAGTATTTT.

J is TRBJ2-2 and V is TRBV19; a weak D match, TRBD2 (10 bases). The CDR3 is 19 residues long. V gave up 8 bases and J gave up 6 bases, with 31 bases separating them. Looked up from germline, CDR1 is LNHDA and CDR2 is SQIVND (reference sequence). The DNA of the CDR3 is TGTGCCAGTTCTTTTTCGGGACAGGGTCCTAGCGGGAGCCCCGGGGAGCTGTTTTTT. Translated, it gives CASSFSGQGPSGSPGELFF.